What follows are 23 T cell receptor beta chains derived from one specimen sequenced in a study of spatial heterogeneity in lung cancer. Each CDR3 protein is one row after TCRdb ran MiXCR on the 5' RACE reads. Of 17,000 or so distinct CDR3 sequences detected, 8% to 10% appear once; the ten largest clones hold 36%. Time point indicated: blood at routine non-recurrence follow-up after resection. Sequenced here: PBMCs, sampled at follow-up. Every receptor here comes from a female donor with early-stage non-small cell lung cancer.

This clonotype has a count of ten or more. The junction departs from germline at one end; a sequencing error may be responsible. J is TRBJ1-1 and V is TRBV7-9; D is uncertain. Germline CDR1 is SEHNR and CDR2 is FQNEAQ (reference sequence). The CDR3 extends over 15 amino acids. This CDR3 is CASSLDGSPNTEALF. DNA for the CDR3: TGTGCCAGCAGCTTGGATGGTAGTCCGAACACTGAAGCTCTCTTT.

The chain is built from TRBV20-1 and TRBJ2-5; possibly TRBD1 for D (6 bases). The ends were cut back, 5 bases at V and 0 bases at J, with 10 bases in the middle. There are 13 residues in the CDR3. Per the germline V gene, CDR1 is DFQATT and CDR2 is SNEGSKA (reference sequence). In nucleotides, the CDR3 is TGCAGTGCTCTAAGGGGGAACCAAGAGACCCAGTACTTC. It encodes CSALRGNQETQYF.

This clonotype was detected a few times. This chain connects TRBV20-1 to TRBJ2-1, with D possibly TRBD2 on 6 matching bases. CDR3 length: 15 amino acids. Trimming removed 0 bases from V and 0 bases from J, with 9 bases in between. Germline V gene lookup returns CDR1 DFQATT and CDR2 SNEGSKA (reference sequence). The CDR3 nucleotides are TGCAGTGCTAGAGAGGGGAGGAGCTCCTACAATGAGCAGTTCTTC. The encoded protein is CSAREGRSSYNEQFF.

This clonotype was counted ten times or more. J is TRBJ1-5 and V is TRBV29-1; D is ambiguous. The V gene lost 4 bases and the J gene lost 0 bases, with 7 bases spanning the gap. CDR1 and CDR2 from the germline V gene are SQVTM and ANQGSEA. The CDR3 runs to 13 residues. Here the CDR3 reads CSVAENSNQPQHF. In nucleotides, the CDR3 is TGCAGCGTTGCGGAAAATAGCAATCAGCCCCAGCATTTT.

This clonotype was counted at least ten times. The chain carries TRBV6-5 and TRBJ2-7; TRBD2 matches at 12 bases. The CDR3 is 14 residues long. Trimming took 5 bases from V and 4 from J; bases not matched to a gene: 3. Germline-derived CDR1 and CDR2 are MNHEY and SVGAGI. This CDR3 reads CASSRGLAGYEQYF. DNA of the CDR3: TGTGCCAGCAGTCGCGGACTAGCGGGGTACGAGCAGTACTTC.

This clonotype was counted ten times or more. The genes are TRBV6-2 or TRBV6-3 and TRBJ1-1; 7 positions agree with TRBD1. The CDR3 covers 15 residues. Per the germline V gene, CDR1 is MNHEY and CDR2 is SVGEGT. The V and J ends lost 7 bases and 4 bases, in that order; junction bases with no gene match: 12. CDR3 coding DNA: TGTGCCAGCACTCCAGGGACAGTAAGGGGCACTGAAGCTTTCTTT. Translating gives CASTPGTVRGTEAFF.

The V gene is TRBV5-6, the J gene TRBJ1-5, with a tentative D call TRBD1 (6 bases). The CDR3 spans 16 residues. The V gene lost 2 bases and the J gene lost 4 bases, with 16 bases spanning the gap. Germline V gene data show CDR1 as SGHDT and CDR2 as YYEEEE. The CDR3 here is CASSLYTGLRNQPQHF. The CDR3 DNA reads TGTGCCAGCAGCTTATATACAGGGTTACGGAATCAGCCCCAGCATTTT.

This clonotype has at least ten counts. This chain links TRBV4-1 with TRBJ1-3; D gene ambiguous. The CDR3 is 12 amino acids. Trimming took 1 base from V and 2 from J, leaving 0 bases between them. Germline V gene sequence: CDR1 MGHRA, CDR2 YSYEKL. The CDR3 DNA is TGCGCCAGCAGCCAAGCTGGAAACACCATATATTTT. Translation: CASSQAGNTIYF.

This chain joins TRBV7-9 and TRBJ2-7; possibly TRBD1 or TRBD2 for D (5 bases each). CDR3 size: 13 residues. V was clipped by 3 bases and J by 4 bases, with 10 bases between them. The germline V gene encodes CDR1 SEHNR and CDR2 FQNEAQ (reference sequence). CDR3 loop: CASSLQGRYEQYF. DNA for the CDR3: TGTGCCAGCAGCTTGCAGGGACGGTACGAGCAGTACTTC.

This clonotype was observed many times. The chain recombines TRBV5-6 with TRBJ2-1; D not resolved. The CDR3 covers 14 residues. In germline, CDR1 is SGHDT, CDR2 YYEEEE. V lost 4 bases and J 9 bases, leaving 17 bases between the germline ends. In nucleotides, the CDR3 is TGTGCCAGCAGCCCCCCGACCTTAAACGGTGAGCAGTTCTTC. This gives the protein CASSPPTLNGEQFF.

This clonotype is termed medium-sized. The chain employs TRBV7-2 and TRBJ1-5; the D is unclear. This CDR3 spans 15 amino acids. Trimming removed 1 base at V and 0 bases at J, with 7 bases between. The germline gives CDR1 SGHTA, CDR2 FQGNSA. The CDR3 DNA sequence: TGTGCCAGCAGCTTAGGGGTACTTAGCAATCAGCCCCAGCATTTT. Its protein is CASSLGVLSNQPQHF.

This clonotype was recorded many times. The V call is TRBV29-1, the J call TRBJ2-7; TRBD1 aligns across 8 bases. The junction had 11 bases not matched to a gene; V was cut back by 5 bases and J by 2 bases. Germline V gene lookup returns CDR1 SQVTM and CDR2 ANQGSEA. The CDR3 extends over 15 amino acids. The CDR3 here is CSVRSTGEKTYEQYF. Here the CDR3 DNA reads TGCAGCGTTCGGTCGACAGGGGAAAAAACCTACGAGCAGTACTTC.

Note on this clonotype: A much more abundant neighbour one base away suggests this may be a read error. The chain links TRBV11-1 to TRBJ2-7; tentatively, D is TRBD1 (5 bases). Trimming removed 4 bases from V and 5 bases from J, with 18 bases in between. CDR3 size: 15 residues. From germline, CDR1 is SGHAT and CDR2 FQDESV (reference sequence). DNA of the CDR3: TGTGCCAGCAGCTCCTCGGTGGGGCGCTGGAACGAGCAGTACTTC. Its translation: CASSSSVGRWNEQYF.

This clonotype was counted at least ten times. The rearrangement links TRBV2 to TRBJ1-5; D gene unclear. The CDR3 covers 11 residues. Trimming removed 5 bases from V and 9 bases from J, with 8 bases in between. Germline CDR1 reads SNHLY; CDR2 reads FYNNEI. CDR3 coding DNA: TGTGCCAGCAGTCTCGTTGGGCCCCAGCATTTT. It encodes CASSLVGPQHF.

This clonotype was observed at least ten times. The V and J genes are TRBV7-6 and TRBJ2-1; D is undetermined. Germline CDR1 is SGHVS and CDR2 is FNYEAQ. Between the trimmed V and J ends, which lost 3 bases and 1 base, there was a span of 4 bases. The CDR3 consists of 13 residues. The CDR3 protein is CASSFQSYNEQFF. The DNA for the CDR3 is TGTGCCAGCAGCTTCCAGTCCTACAATGAGCAGTTCTTC.

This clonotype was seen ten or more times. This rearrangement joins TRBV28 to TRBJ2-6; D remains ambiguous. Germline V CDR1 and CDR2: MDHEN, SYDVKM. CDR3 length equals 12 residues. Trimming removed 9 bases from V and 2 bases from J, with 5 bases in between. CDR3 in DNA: TGTGCCAGTAACGCTGGGGCCAACGTCCTGACTTTC. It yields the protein CASNAGANVLTF.

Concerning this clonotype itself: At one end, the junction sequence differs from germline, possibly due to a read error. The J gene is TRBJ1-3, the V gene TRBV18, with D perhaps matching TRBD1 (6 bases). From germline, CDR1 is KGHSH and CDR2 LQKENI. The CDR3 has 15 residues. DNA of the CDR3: TGTGCCAGCTCACCACCGGGGGCCTCTGAAAACACCATATATTTT. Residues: CASSPPGASENTIYF.

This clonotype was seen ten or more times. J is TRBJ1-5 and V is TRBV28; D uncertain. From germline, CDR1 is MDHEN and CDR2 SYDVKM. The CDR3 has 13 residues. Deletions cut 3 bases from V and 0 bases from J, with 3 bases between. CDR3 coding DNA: TGTGCCAGCAGTTTGCCTAGCAATCAGCCCCAGCATTTT. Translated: CASSLPSNQPQHF.

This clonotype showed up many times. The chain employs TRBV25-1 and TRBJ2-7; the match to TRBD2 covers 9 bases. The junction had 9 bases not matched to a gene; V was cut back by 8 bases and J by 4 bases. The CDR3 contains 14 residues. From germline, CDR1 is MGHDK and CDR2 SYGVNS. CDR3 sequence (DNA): TGTGCCAGCCGACCGGCGGGAGGGCGATACGAGCAGTACTTC. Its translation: CASRPAGGRYEQYF.

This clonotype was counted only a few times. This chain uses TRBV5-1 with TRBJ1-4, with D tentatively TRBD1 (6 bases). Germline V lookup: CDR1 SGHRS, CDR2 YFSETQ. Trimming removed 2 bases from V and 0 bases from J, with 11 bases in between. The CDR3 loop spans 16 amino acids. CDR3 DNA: TGCGCCAGCAGCTTCGGGGGGCTTGCAACTAATGAAAAACTGTTTTTT. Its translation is CASSFGGLATNEKLFF. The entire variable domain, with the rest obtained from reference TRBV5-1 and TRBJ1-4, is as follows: KAGVTQTPRYLIKTRGQQVTLSCSPISGHRSVSWYQQTPGQGLQFLFEYFSETQRNKGNFPGRFSGRQFSNSRSEMNVSTLELGDSALYLCASSFGGLATNEKLFFGSGTQLSVL.

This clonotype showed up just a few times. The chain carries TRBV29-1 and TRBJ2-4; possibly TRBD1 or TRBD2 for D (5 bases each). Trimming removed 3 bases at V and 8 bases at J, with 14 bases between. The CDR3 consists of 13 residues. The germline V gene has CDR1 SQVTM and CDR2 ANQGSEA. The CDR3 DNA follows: TGCAGCGTTGAGGGGCAAGCGCGGGACATTCAGTACTTC. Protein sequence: CSVEGQARDIQYF.

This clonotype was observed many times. In DNA, the CDR3 is TGTGCCAGTAGGAACCCCGGGACAGGGAATGAAAAACTGTTTTTT. This translates into CASRNPGTGNEKLFF. This rearrangement joins TRBV19 to TRBJ1-4; TRBD1 aligns across 9 bases. The CDR3 extends over 15 amino acids. Losses at the gene ends were 6 bases for V and 5 bases for J; bases not matched to a gene: 7. The germline CDR1 and CDR2 sequences are LNHDA and SQIVND (reference sequence).

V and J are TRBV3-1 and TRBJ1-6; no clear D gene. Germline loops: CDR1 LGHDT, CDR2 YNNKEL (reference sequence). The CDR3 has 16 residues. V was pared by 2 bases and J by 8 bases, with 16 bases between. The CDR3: CASSQFLDGDHSPLHF. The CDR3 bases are TGTGCCAGCAGCCAATTTTTGGACGGGGATCATTCACCCCTCCACTTT.